This T cell receptor beta chain came from a study of blood T cell repertoires in COVID-19. Overall study: T cells, B-cell-depleted T cells, or PBMCs provided the cDNA or gDNA that served as material.

Here immunoSEQ multiplex PCR was the method, and the copy in TCRdb shows in-frame clones only, minus some. Of approximately 140,000 clones listed, approximately 80% are singletons. Germline V gives CDR1 SGHRS, CDR2 YFSETQ. The V segment lost 1 base and the J segment 7 bases; nucleotides outside the gene matches: 10. The CDR3 contains 16 residues. The chain recombines TRBV5-1 with TRBJ2-1, with TRBD1 identical over 8 bases. Input material: peripheral blood. The source is a man aged 55 to 69 with active or convalescent COVID-19. The CDR3 here is CASSLRRAGGTNEQFF. The CDR3 nucleotides read TGCGCCAGCAGCTTGAGGCGCGCAGGGGGCACAAATGAGCAGTTCTTC. Variable domain in full (rest from reference TRBV5-1 and TRBJ2-1): KAGVTQTPRYLIKTRGQQVTLSCSPISGHRSVSWYQQTPGQGLQFLFEYFSETQRNKGNFPGRFSGRQFSNSRSEMNVSTLELGDSALYLCASSLRRAGGTNEQFFGPGTRLTVL.